These T cell receptor beta chains were read from a single sample in a study of blood T cell repertoires in COVID-19. Repertoires were generated with immunoSEQ multiplex PCR, while TCRdb's copy carries only in-frame clones and drops some. The table shows more than 60,000 clones, with 90% occurring only once. The specimen sequenced was peripheral blood. These receptors came from a woman at least 80 years old with active or convalescent COVID-19. CDR3s include the opening cysteine and the closing phenylalanine or tryptophan. The D gene is left open where the match is weak. Expanded clones are given a class, and other clones once, few, many or no size at all.

14	NA	NA	TRBV28	TRBJ2-3	CASSFPVRLRTQYF	TGTGCCAGCAGTTTTCCCGTTCGGCTGCGGACGCAGTATTTT
16	NA	TRBD1	TRBV4-3	TRBJ1-3	CASSRENRDRGNTIYF	TGCGCCAGCAGCCGAGAAAACCGGGACAGGGGAAACACCATATATTTT
15	NA	TRBD2	TRBV27	TRBJ2-3	CASSAGTSAADTQYF	TGTGCCAGCAGTGCCGGGACTAGTGCGGCAGATACGCAGTATTTT
16	few	NA	TRBV2	TRBJ1-5	CASSDQGGLSNQPQHF	TGTGCCAGCAGTGATCAGGGTGGGCTGAGCAATCAGCCCCAGCATTTT
15	NA	TRBD2	TRBV29-1	TRBJ2-1	CSARTSGGSYNEQFF	TGCAGCGCCCGGACTAGCGGGGGGTCCTACAATGAGCAGTTCTTC
14	NA	TRBD2	TRBV5-1	TRBJ2-7	CASSPGTSGYEQYF	TGCGCCAGCAGTCCCGGGACTAGCGGGTACGAGCAGTACTTC
16	NA	TRBD1	TRBV7-2	TRBJ2-1	CASSPGQGGRYNEQFF	TGTGCCAGCAGCCCTGGACAGGGTGGGAGATACAATGAGCAGTTCTTC
16	NA	NA	TRBV11-1	TRBJ1-2	CASSKASASTAYGYTF	TGTGCCAGCAGCAAAGCATCGGCCTCGACAGCTTATGGCTACACCTTC
14	once	NA	TRBV28	TRBJ1-6	CASSTSSYNSPLHF	TGTGCCAGCAGCACTAGCTCCTATAATTCACCCCTCCACTTT
13	NA	NA	TRBV7-6	TRBJ2-7	CASSLGGPGVQYF	TGTGCCAGCAGCTTAGGAGGCCCCGGGGTTCAGTACTTC
12	NA	NA	TRBV7-2	TRBJ1-6	CASSPTIQALHF	TGTGCCAGCAGCCCCACAATTCAGGCCCTCCACTTT
15	NA	NA	TRBV27	TRBJ1-1	CASSPRTVMNTEAFF	TGTGCCAGCAGTCCTCGGACAGTAATGAACACTGAAGCTTTCTTT
18	NA	TRBD2	TRBV4-1	TRBJ2-7	CASSQDTSGGARSYEQYF	TGCGCCAGCAGCCAAGATACTAGCGGGGGGGCCCGATCCTACGAGCAGTACTTC
14	NA	TRBD1	TRBV10-3	TRBJ1-1	CAISKGQGATEAFF	TGTGCCATCAGCAAAGGACAGGGGGCGACTGAAGCTTTCTTT
14	NA	TRBD1	TRBV10-3	TRBJ1-6	CAIWTGVPNSPLHF	TGTGCCATCTGGACAGGGGTCCCGAATTCACCCCTCCACTTT
14	NA	NA	TRBV28	TRBJ1-1	CASSSAGGHTEAFF	TGTGCCAGCAGTTCGGCCGGGGGACACACTGAAGCTTTCTTT
17	NA	TRBD1	TRBV7-2	TRBJ1-2	CASSSRTGGGNNYGYTF	TGTGCCAGCAGCTCCCGCACAGGGGGCGGAAATAACTATGGCTACACCTTC
15	NA	NA	TRBV18	TRBJ1-1	CASSPKEALNTEAFF	TGTGCCAGCTCACCTAAGGAGGCCCTGAACACTGAAGCTTTCTTT
16	NA	TRBD1	TRBV30	TRBJ1-6	CAWRSTGSSYNSPLHF	TGTGCCTGGAGGTCGACAGGGAGCTCCTATAATTCACCCCTCCACTTT
16	NA	NA	TRBV9	TRBJ2-4	CASSRRREVAKNIQYF	TGTGCCAGCAGCAGGCGGCGGGAAGTAGCCAAAAACATTCAGTACTTC
15	NA	NA	TRBV5-6	TRBJ1-3	CASSLVQGSGNTIYF	TGTGCCAGCAGCTTGGTGCAGGGCTCTGGAAACACCATATATTTT
14	NA	NA	TRBV3-1/TRBV3-2	TRBJ1-6	CASSPTGDNSPLHF	TGTGCCAGCAGCCCTACAGGAGATAATTCACCCCTCCACTTT
15	NA	TRBD2	TRBV10-3	TRBJ2-3	CAISEPERGRDTQYF	TGTGCCATCAGTGAGCCGGAGCGGGGGAGAGATACGCAGTATTTT
12	NA	NA	TRBV29-1	TRBJ2-7	CSVGCQVHEQYF	TGCAGCGTTGGGTGCCAGGTCCACGAGCAGTACTTC